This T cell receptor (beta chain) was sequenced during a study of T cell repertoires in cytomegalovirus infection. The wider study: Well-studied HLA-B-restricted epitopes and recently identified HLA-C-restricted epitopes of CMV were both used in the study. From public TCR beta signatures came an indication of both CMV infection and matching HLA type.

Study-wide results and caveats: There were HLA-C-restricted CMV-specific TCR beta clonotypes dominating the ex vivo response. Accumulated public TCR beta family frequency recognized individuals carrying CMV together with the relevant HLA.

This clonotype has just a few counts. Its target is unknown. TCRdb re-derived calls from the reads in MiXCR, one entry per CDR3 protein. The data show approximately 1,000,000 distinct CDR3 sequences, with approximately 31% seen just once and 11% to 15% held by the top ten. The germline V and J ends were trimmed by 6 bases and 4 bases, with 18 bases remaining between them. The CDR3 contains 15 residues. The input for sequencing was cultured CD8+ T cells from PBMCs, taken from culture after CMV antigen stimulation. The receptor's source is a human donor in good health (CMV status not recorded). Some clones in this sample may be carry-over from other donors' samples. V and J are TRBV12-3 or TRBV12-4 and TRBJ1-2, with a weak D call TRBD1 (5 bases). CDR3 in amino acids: CASSPRRETVYGYTF. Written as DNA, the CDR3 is TGTGCCAGCAGCCCGCGGCGCGAGACAGTCTATGGCTACACCTTC.